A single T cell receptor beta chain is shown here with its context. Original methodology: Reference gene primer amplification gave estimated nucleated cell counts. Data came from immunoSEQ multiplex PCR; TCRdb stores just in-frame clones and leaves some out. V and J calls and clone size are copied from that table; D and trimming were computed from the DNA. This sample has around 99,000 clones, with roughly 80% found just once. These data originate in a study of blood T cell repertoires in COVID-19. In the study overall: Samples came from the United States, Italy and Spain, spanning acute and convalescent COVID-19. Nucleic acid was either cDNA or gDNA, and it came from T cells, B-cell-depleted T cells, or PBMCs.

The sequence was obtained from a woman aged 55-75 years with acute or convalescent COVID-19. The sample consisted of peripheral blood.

CDR3 in DNA: TGTGCCAGCAGCCTGGGGAGGAGGGAGCTGTTTTTT. This sequence encodes CASSLGRRELFF. This chain uses TRBV7-2 with TRBJ2-2; TRBD2 is a possible D gene (6 bases). CDR1 is SGHTA and CDR2 is FQGNSA in the germline V gene. V shed 5 bases and J shed 9 bases, with 10 bases lying between them. There are 12 residues in the CDR3.